This TCR beta chain is drawn from a study of monozygotic twins with inflammatory bowel disease. Findings of the study overall: Telling different T cell subtypes apart from each other was not possible.

As regards this clonotype: Its specificity is unknown.

TCRdb reprocessed the 5' RACE reads, keeping one entry per CDR3 protein, no DNA. The repertoire shows fewer than 150,000 distinct CDR3 sequences; the top ten hold 2.4%. CDR1 is GTSNPN and CDR2 is SVGIG in the germline V gene (reference sequence). The CDR3 totals 16 residues. The sample consisted of blood. This clonotype originated in a human donor with ulcerative colitis or Crohn's disease, or a healthy co-twin of an affected twin (not recorded which). This chain links TRBV30 with TRBJ1-4; TCRdb's D gene call, TRBD1, goes unchecked for lack of DNA. CDR3 in amino acids: CAWSVRDRQTNEKLFF.